The entry below gives a single TCR beta chain sequence along with its context. In its sample, this clonotype comes out as large (0.1 to 1%). What this receptor recognizes is not known. The input lacks base qualities; no much larger clone sits a single base away. The library was prepared for alpha chains; this beta chain is a stray read, so its frequency means little. This sample is drawn from a study of spatial heterogeneity in lung cancer (dated by TCRdb to about 2019). The study in broad terms: More beta-chain than alpha-chain transcripts were consistently detected, likely reflecting higher beta-chain transcript abundance. A strong correlation was found between TCR transcript counts in tumor regions and a T cell transcriptional module score from matched bulk RNA-seq. In the raw uncorrected reads, each unique combination of TCR and UMI appeared more than ten times on average. In non-small cell lung cancer, the study quantitatively compared TCR alpha and beta repertoires across several tumor regions, matched nontumor lung, and blood. Nonsynonymous mutation counts, determined by whole-exome sequencing of tumor tissue, were related to TCR repertoire features. Both alpha and beta chains were TCR-sequenced in about 240 tumor regions, roughly 70 matched nontumor lung samples and over 55 PBMC samples obtained at surgery.

Library generation was performed with 5' RACE. Sequencing was carried out with a NextSeq 500. To allow correction of PCR and sequencing errors, the TCR library protocol tagged every TCR cDNA molecule with a unique molecular identifier. On the authors' methods: TCR identification, UMI-based error correction and CDR3 extraction were all carried out with Decombinator tools. Expanded TCRs were defined as those above a frequency of 2 per 1,000, corresponding to the top 1% of the tumor frequency distribution. Expanded tumor TCRs statistically deemed absent (corrected P<0.05) from at least one tumor region were classed as regional, and all other expanded tumor TCRs were classed as ubiquitous. Renyi diversity was computed with the R vegan package after each repertoire had been subsampled 100 times to 5,000 TCRs. CDR3 similarity networks were constructed using string-kernel similarity of amino acid triplets, with links drawn between CDR3s whose pairwise similarity was above 0.82. TCRdb applied fastp at Q25 and MiXCR to the public reads, then kept only in-frame beta chains. Each entry is one CDR3 protein sequence, shown with its most common DNA and genes. These V and J calls are TCRdb output, not the study's own analysis. For this sample there are 2,000 to 2,500 distinct CDR3 sequences; about a fifth appear just once. About 24% of the sample belongs to the ten largest clones.

Taken from cysteine to phenylalanine, the CDR3 has 13 residues. Solely the CDR3 DNA is kept, with 39 bases framed from the first base. V loses 3 bases, J loses 2 bases, and the germline ends lie 7 bases apart. Per the germline V gene (reference sequence), SEHNR is the CDR1 and FQNEAQ is the CDR2. What the work shows at the level of the full study, not this receptor alone: TCR-seq was estimated to cover only roughly 6.8% of tumor T cells for alpha chains and approximately 13% for beta chains. A correlation was observed between the number of expanded intratumoral alpha and beta TCRs and the tumor nonsynonymous mutation count. Counts of ubiquitous and regional expanded TCRs were found to correlate with counts of ubiquitous and regional nonsynonymous mutations, respectively. Confirming at a functional level the hypothesis that regional TCRs recognize regional mutations was considered to require additional single-cell paired TCR alpha and beta sequencing.

Interpreted using the paper, the time point label stands for: sample taken at primary tumor resection. The donors were 60 to 80 patients from the lung TRACERx cohort who had early-stage, untreated non-small cell lung cancer. Without any cell sorting, TCR sequencing was performed on whole RNA extracted either from tumor and nontumor lung tissue or from cryopreserved PBMC samples. Only patients with enough RNA available from two or more tumor regions were chosen for TCR sequencing. Before being selected, tumor and adjacent nontumor lung specimens were reviewed by a lung pathologist. The source was lung tumor tissue, collected at surgery. Rearrangement joined TRBV7-9 to TRBJ1-1; TRBD1 is a possible D gene, resting on 6 matching bases. The sequence derives from a male donor with early-stage non-small cell lung cancer. The DNA is TGTGCCAGCAGCTTGACAGGAAACACTGAAGCTTTCTTT. It is translated as CASSLTGNTEAFF.